This section outlines one T cell receptor (beta chain) sequence together with its context. Its target is unknown. Trimming cost V 3 bases and J 0 bases, with 12 bases left between them. The CDR3 length is 16 residues. Germline CDR1 is SNHLY and CDR2 is FYNNEI. This sample is drawn from a study of cytomegalovirus exposure and HLA in healthy donors. Findings and limits, study-wide: Follow-up analysis later connected one missense variant in DCLRE1C with trimming of TCR beta V- and J-genes. TCR beta sequences numbering over 15,000 were associated with HLA alleles at 0.05 false discovery rate in a later analysis.

The PCR contained 60 Vbeta and 13 Jbeta primers. Only in-frame clones appear in the TCRdb table, and some are missing; sequencing was by immunoSEQ multiplex PCR. The sample includes 180,000 or so clones, around a tenth of them seen just once. What was sequenced was PBMCs. The source of this sequence is a woman aged 25 to 39 in good health and CMV-seropositive. The chain uses TRBV2 and TRBJ1-3; D might be TRBD1 (5 bases). CDR3 bases: TGTGCCAGCAGTGATTGGGGCGGCAACTCTGGAAACACCATATATTTT. Its protein product is CASSDWGGNSGNTIYF. The whole variable domain, remainder taken from reference TRBV2 and TRBJ1-3, is EPEVTQTPSHQVTQMGQEVILRCVPISNHLYFYWYRQILGQKVEFLVSFYNNEISEKSEIFDDQFSVERPDGSNFTLKIRSTKLEDSAMYFCASSDWGGNSGNTIYFGEGSWLTVV.